Listed here is a single T cell receptor beta chain. The repertoire was sequenced with immunoSEQ multiplex PCR; TCRdb's copy has only in-frame clones and lacks some. The profile shows approximately 160,000 clones, 80% to 95% of them singletons. The V segment lost 5 bases and the J segment 7 bases; nucleotides outside the gene matches: 9. Germline loops: CDR1 SGHVS, CDR2 FNYEAQ. The CDR3 totals 17 residues. The sample comes from a study of control samples from healthy donors and cancer patients. This chain connects TRBV7-6 to TRBJ2-1, with 15 positions matching TRBD2. The sequencing sample was made of blood. The TCR sequence derives from a woman aged 25 to 39 in good health. CDR3 sequence: CASSAGTSGRIWNEQFF. DNA of the CDR3: TGTGCCAGCAGCGCCGGGACTAGCGGGAGGATTTGGAATGAGCAGTTCTTC. Together with reference TRBV7-6 and TRBJ2-1, the CDR3 gives the full variable domain: GAGVSQSPRYKVTKRGQDVALRCDPISGHVSLYWYRQALGQGPEFLTYFNYEAQQDKSGLPNDRFSAERPEGSISTLTIQRTEQRDSAMYRCASSAGTSGRIWNEQFFGPGTRLTVL.